What follows describes a single TCR beta chain. Sequencing used immunoSEQ multiplex PCR; TCRdb keeps in-frame clones, though not all of them. In the table there are over 200,000 clones, over 75% of which are singletons. This CDR3 has 15 amino acids. With 7 bases clipped from V and 1 base from J, the junction kept 8 bases outside the gene matches. Germline CDR1 is MNHEY and CDR2 is SVGAGI. These data are taken from a study of blood T cell repertoires in COVID-19. The chain combines TRBV6-5 with TRBJ1-2; 8 nucleotides agree with TRBD1. The specimen was peripheral blood. The receptor was derived from a man aged 50 to 59 with COVID-19, enrolled during active disease. DNA for the CDR3: TGTGCCAGCACGCTGGGGGACAGGCTTAACTATGGCTACACCTTC. Its protein is CASTLGDRLNYGYTF.